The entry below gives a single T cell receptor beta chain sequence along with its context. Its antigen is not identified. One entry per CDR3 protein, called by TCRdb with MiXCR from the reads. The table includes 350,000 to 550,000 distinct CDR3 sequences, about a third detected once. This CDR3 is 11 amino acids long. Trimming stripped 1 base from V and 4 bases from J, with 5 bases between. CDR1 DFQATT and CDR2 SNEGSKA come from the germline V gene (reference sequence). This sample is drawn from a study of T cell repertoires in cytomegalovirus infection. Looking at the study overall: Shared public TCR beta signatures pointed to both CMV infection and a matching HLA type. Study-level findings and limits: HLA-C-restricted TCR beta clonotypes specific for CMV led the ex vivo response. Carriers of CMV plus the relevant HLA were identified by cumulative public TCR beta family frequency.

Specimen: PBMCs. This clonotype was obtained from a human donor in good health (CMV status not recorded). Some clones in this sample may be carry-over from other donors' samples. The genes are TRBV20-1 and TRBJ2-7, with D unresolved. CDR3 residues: CSARAEYEQYF. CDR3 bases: TGCAGTGCTAGAGCTGAATACGAGCAGTACTTC.